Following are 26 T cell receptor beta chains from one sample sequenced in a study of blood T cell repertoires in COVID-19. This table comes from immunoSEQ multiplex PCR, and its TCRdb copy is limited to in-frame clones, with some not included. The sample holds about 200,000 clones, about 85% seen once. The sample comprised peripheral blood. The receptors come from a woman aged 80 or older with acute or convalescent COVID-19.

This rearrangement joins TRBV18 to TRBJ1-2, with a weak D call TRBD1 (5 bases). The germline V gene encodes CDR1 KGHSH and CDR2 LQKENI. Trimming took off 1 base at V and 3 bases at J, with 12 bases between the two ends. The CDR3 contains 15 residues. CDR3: CASSPRTGLDYGYTF. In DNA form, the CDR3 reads TGTGCCAGCTCACCACGGACGGGACTTGACTATGGCTACACCTTC.

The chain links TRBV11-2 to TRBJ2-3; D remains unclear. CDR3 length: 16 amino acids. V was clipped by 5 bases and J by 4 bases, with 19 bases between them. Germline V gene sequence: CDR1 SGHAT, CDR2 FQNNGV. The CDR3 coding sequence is TGTGCCAGCAGCCCACTGGTAGAGGCCCTCCCAGATACGCAGTATTTT. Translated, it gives CASSPLVEALPDTQYF.

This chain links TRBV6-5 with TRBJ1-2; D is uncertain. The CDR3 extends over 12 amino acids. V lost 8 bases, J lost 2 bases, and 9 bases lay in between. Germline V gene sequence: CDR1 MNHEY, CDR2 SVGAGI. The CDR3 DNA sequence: TGTGCCAGCGAATGGAGGAACTATGGCTACACCTTC. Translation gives CASEWRNYGYTF.

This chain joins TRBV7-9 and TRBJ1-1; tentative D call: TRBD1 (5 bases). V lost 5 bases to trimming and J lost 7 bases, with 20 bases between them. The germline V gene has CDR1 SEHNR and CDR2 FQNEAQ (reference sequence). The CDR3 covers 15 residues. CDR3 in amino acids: CASSGGASIIVEAFF. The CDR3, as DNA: TGTGCCAGCAGCGGAGGGGCATCAATCATTGTTGAAGCTTTCTTT.

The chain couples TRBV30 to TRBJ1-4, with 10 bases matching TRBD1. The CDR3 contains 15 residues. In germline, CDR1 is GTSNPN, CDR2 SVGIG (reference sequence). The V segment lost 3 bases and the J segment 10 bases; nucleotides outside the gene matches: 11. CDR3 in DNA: TGTGCCTGGAGCGAAGGACAGGGGGTTTTAGGAAAACTGTTTTTT. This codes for CAWSEGQGVLGKLFF.

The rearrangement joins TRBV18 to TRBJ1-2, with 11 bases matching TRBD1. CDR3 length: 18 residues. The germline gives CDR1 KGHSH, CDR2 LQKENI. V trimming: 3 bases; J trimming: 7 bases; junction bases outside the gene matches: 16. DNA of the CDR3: TGTGCCAGCTCACCGTCTGCCTCGGGGAAGGACAGGGGGCCTGGCTACACCTTC. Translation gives CASSPSASGKDRGPGYTF.

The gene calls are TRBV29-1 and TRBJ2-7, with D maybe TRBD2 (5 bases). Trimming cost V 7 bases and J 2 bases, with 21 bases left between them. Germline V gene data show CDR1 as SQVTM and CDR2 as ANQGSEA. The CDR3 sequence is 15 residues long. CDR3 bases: TGCAGCGCCAGATCGGGATTGGACCCGACCTACGAGCAGTACTTC. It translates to CSARSGLDPTYEQYF.

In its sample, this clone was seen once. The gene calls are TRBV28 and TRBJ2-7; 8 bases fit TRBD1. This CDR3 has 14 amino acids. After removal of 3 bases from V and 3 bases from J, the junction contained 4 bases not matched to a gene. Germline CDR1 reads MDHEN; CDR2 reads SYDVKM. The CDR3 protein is CASSLFTGGYEQYF. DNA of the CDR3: TGTGCCAGCAGTTTGTTCACAGGGGGCTACGAGCAGTACTTC. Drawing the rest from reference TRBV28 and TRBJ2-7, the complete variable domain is DVKVTQSSRYLVKRTGEKVFLECVQDMDHENMFWYRQDPGLGLRLIYFSYDVKMKEKGDIPEGYSVSREKKERFSLILESASTNQTSMYLCASSLFTGGYEQYFGPGTRLTVT.

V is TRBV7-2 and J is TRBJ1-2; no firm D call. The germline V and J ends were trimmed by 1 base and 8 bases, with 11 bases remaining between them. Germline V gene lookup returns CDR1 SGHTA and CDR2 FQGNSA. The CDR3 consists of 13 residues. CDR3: CASSLETTAGYTF. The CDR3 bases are TGTGCCAGCAGCTTAGAGACGACTGCCGGCTACACCTTC.

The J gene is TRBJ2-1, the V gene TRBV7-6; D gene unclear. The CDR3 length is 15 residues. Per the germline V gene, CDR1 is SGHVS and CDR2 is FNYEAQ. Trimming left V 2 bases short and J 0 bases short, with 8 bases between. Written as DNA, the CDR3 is TGTGCCAGCAGCTTATATCCGGGCTCCTACAATGAGCAGTTCTTC. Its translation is CASSLYPGSYNEQFF.

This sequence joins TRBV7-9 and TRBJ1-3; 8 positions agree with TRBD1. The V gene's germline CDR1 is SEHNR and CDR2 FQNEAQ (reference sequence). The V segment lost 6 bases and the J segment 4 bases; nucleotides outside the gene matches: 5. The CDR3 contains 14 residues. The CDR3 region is CASSTGGKGNTIYF. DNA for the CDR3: TGTGCCAGCAGTACAGGGGGGAAAGGAAACACCATATATTTT.

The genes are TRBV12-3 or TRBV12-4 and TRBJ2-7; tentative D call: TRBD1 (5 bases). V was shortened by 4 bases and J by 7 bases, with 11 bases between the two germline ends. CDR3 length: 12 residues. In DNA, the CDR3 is TGTGCCAGCAGTTCCACCAGGGAAGAGCAGTACTTC. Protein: CASSSTREEQYF.

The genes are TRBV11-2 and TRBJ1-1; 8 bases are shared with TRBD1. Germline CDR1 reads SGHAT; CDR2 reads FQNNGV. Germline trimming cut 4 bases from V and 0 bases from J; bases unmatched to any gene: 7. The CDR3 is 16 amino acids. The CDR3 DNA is TGTGCCAGCAGCTCGGGACAGGTCTCATTGAACACTGAAGCTTTCTTT. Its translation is CASSSGQVSLNTEAFF.

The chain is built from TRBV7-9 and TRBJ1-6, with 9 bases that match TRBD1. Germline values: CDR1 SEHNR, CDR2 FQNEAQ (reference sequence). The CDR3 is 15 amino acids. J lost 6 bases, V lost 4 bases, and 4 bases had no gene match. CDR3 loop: CASSSMTGGNSPLHF. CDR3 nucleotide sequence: TGTGCCAGCAGCTCTATGACAGGGGGTAATTCACCCCTCCACTTT.

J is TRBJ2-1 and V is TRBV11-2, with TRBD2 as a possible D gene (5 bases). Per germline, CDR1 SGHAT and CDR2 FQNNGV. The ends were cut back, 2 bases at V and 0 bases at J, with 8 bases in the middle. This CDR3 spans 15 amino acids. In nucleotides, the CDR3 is TGTGCCAGCAGCTTACTGGGGAGCTCCTACAATGAGCAGTTCTTC. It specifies CASSLLGSSYNEQFF.

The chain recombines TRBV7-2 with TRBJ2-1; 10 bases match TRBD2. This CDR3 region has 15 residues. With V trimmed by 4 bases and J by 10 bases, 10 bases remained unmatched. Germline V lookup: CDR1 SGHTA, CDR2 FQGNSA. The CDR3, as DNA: TGTGCCAGCAGCTCGTCTAGCGGGAGAATAAGGGAGCAGTTCTTC. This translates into CASSSSSGRIREQFF.

CDR3 DNA: TGTGCCAGCAGCTTCACAGGGGGCGGTGGAAACACCATATATTTT. Amino acids: CASSFTGGGGNTIYF. This sequence joins TRBV7-2 and TRBJ1-3; 9 bases match TRBD1. The V and J ends lost 3 bases and 3 bases, in that order; junction bases with no gene match: 3. This CDR3 comprises 15 residues. Per the germline V gene, CDR1 is SGHTA and CDR2 is FQGNSA.

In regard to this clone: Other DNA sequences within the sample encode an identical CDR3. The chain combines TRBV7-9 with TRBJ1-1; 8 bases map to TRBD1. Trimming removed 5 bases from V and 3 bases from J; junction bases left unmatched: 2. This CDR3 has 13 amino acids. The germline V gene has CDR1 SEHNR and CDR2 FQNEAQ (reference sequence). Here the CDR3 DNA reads TGTGCCAGCAGCCTACAGGGGGACACTGAAGCTTTCTTT. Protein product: CASSLQGDTEAFF.

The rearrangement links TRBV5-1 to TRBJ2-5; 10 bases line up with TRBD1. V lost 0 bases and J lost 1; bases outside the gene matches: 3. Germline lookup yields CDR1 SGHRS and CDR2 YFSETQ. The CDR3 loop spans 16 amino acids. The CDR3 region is CASSLVRTGGQETQYF. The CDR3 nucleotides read TGCGCCAGCAGCTTGGTTAGGACAGGGGGCCAAGAGACCCAGTACTTC.

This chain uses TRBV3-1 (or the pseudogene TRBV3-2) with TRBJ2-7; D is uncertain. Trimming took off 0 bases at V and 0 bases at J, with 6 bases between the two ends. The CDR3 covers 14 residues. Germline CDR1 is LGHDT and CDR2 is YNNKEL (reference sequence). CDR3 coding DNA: TGTGCCAGCAGCCAAGAATGGCTCTCCTACGAGCAGTACTTC. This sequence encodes CASSQEWLSYEQYF.

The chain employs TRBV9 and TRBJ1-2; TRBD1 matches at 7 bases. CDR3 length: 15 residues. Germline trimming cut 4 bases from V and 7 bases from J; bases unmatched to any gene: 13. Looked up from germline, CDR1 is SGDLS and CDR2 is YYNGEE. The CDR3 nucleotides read TGTGCCAGCAGCAGACAGGGCTTGGGCAAGGGTGGCTACACCTTC. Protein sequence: CASSRQGLGKGGYTF.

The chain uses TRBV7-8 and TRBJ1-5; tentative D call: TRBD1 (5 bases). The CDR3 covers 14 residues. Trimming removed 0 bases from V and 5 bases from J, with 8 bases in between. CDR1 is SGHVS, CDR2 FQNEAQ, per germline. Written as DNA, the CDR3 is TGTGCCAGCAGCTTAGCGGGGGGGTATCAGCCCCAGCATTTT. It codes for CASSLAGGYQPQHF.

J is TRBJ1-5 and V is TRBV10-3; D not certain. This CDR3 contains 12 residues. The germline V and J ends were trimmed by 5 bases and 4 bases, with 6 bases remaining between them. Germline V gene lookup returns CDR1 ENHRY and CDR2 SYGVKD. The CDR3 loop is CAISSTNQPQHF. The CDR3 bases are TGTGCCATCAGTTCTACGAATCAGCCCCAGCATTTT.

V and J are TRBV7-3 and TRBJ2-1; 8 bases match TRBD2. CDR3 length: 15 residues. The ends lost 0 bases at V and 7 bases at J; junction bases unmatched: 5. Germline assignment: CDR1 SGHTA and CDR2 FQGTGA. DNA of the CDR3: TGTGCCAGCAGCTTAACAACTAGCGGCTTTAATGAGCAGTTCTTC. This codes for CASSLTTSGFNEQFF.

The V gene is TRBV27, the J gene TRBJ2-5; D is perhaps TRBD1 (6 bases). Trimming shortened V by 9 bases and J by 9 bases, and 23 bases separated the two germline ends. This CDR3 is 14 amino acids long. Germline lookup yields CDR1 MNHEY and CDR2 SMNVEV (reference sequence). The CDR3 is CASQSGHGVLAQYF. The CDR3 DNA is TGTGCCAGTCAGTCGGGACACGGAGTGTTGGCCCAGTACTTC.

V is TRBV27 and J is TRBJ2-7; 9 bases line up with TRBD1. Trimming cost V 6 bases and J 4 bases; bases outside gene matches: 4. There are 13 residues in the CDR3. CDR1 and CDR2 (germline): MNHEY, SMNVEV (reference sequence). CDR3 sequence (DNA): TGTGCCAGCAGGTCCGGGACAGGGTACGAGCAGTACTTC. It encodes CASRSGTGYEQYF.